Below, 4 T cell receptor beta chains from the same sample are listed, as sequenced in a study of response to subunit inactivated influenza vaccine. One entry per CDR3 protein results from TCRdb running MiXCR on the RT-PCR reads. The data show a few hundred thousand distinct CDR3 sequences, 10% to 15% seen once. This material consisted of non-naive T cells sorted from PBMCs, taken 14 to 15 days before vaccination. The receptors derive from a man aged 45-60 years who received an inactivated influenza vaccine.

The rearrangement links TRBV20-1 to TRBJ2-7, with 11 bases aligning to TRBD2. There are 15 residues in the CDR3. Germline-derived CDR1 and CDR2 are DFQATT and SNEGSKA (reference sequence). The J segment lost 6 bases and the V segment lost 1 base, leaving 8 bases of the junction unmatched. CDR3 bases: TGCAGTGCTAGAGTCCCGACTAGCGGGATTGGCGAGCAGTACTTC. Amino acids: CSARVPTSGIGEQYF.

This clonotype was seen more than once but under ten times. CDR3 sequence reads: CASSLAGGESGYTF. CDR3 DNA: TGTGCCAGCAGCTTAGCAGGGGGCGAGAGCGGCTACACCTTC. This chain links TRBV7-9 with TRBJ1-2; 7 nucleotides agree with TRBD1. This CDR3 has 14 amino acids. Germline V gives CDR1 SEHNR, CDR2 FQNEAQ (reference sequence). V lost 0 bases and J lost 8; bases outside the gene matches: 6.

There are many counts of this clonotype. The genes are TRBV3-1 and TRBJ2-1, with a weak D call TRBD2 (6 bases). V was shortened by 3 bases and J by 10 bases, with 10 bases between the two germline ends. The CDR3 consists of 12 residues. Germline CDR1 and CDR2: LGHDT and YNNKEL (reference sequence). CDR3 sequence (DNA): TGTGCCAGCAGCCAGGGTCTAGCGGAGCAGTTCTTC. Translation gives CASSQGLAEQFF.

Ten or more counts support this clonotype. The V and J genes are TRBV3-1 and TRBJ1-2; weak D call: TRBD1 (6 bases). Trimming removed 6 bases at V and 2 bases at J, with 13 bases between. Germline V gives CDR1 LGHDT, CDR2 YNNKEL (reference sequence). CDR3 length: 14 amino acids. CDR3 DNA sequence: TGTGCCAGCAGTCCCTGGGGGCACAACTATGGCTACACCTTC. It encodes CASSPWGHNYGYTF.